The entry below describes one T cell receptor beta chain. Its matching antigen is unknown. Time point reported: patch test 2, 6 weeks after DPC sensitization. Treatment given: therapeutic diphenylcyclopropenone sensitization with weekly scalp DPC. TCRdb re-analysed the RACE reads in MiXCR, keeping a single row per CDR3 protein. This sample carries over 100,000 distinct CDR3 sequences, 9.2% of them seen once, and the ten largest clones take more than 3%. The data are from a study of human T cells and chemical hapten exposure. Study in general: 0.01% DPC was applied to the upper back in patch tests, which were read at 6 days. The patients were mostly female; they had alopecia areata, totalis or universalis. Findings and limits, study-wide: With DPC sensitization, TCRs exceeding 1 in 1000 frequency showed no change.

V lost 3 bases to trimming and J lost 4 bases; unmatched junction nucleotides: 1. CDR3 length: 14 residues. From germline, CDR1 is LNHDA and CDR2 SQIVND (reference sequence). This material consisted of whole blood, taken in connection with sensitization to the hapten diphenylcyclopropenone (DPC). The sequence derives from a woman aged 40 to 55 with alopecia areata. Some clones in this sample may be carry-over from other donors' samples. This chain connects TRBV19 to TRBJ2-1; 9 positions match TRBD2. The CDR3 bases are TGTGCCAGTAGTATCCTAGCGGGGTACAATGAGCAGTTCTTC. Protein: CASSILAGYNEQFF.